This T cell receptor beta chain was recorded in a study of cytomegalovirus exposure and HLA in healthy donors. Whole-study context: There were about 85 million unique TCRs (from HLA-typed donors) in an early data release.

Primers for the PCR totalled 60 Vbeta and 13 Jbeta. Clones were read by immunoSEQ multiplex PCR, and TCRdb kept only the in-frame ones, dropping some. This table holds approximately 170,000 clones, roughly 85% found once. Study outcomes and limitations: Later analysis identified a missense DCLRE1C variant that was linked to TCR beta V- and J-gene trimming. While the bulk of TCR sequences proved rare, some public TCRs turned up in many donors.

Trimming removed 3 bases from V and 1 base from J, with 9 bases in between. Germline V gene lookup returns CDR1 KGHSH and CDR2 LQKENI. The CDR3 totals 14 residues. Notes on this clone: Antigen: not known.

The sequence was obtained from a man aged 25-45 years in good health and CMV-seropositive. What was sequenced was PBMCs. The rearrangement links TRBV18 to TRBJ1-1; no definite D call. CDR3 sequence reads: CASSPAHKNTEAFF. In nucleotides, the CDR3 is TGTGCCAGCTCACCGGCTCATAAGAACACTGAAGCTTTCTTT.